This T cell receptor (beta chain) was identified in a study of cytomegalovirus exposure and HLA in healthy donors. V lost 1 base and J lost 13; bases outside the gene matches: 10. Germline V lookup: CDR1 WNHNN, CDR2 SYGVQD (reference sequence). The CDR3 has 15 residues. A remark on this clone: Other DNA sequences in the same sample also yield this CDR3.

The PCR ran on 60 Vbeta and 13 Jbeta primers. Data came from immunoSEQ multiplex PCR; TCRdb stores just in-frame clones and leaves some out. The table lists roughly 140,000 clones, about four fifths of them singletons. Sequencing was done on a sample of PBMCs. The chain couples TRBV10-1 to TRBJ1-6; 7 bases agree with TRBD1. This receptor was identified in a man aged 35 to 55 in good health and CMV-seronegative. The CDR3 spells CASSELTGLASPLHF. CDR3 DNA sequence: TGCGCCAGCAGTGAGTTGACAGGGTTGGCTTCCCCCCTCCACTTT.